This T cell receptor beta chain came from a study of cytomegalovirus exposure and HLA in healthy donors. Study-wide findings and caveats: A likely sequencing artifact accounted for one observed cluster of highly shared sequence variants. Earlier results showed most TCR beta V segments being productive about 87% or about 30% of the time.

This clone has only a few counts. The antigen is undetermined. PCR primers comprised 60 Vbeta and 13 Jbeta primers. Produced via immunoSEQ multiplex PCR; TCRdb's table is partial and in-frame only. The data contain 90,000 to 110,000 clones, 65% to 80% of them singletons. The CDR3 spans 16 residues. Germline CDR1 is SGHRS and CDR2 is YFSETQ. V lost 0 bases and J lost 12; bases outside the gene matches: 11. Those who donated were healthy bone marrow donors. The rearrangement joins TRBV5-1 to TRBJ2-1; 11 positions agree with TRBD1. The sequence was collected from a male donor in good health and CMV-seronegative. Material for sequencing was PBMCs. CDR3 sequence reads: CASSLVAGTGGVRQFF. DNA of the CDR3: TGCGCCAGCAGCTTGGTAGCCGGGACAGGGGGTGTTCGGCAGTTCTTC.